The 8 T cell receptor beta chains given below trace back to one sample, sequenced in a study of blood T cell repertoires in COVID-19. Sequencing was performed with immunoSEQ multiplex PCR; in TCRdb, only in-frame clones are kept and a portion is missing. The sample lists tens of thousands of clones, roughly 68% occurring once. The sequenced material came from peripheral blood. These receptors were taken from a woman aged 80 or over with acute or convalescent COVID-19.

The V and J genes are TRBV29-1 and TRBJ1-1, with 7 bases fitting TRBD1. Trimming cost V 4 bases and J 1 base; bases outside gene matches: 3. Germline CDR1 is SQVTM and CDR2 is ANQGSEA. The CDR3 has 13 residues. CDR3: CSVGDRENTEAFF. The CDR3 coding sequence is TGCAGCGTTGGAGACAGGGAGAACACTGAAGCTTTCTTT.

The chain recombines TRBV10-2 with TRBJ2-5; TRBD1 is a possible D gene (6 bases). From germline, CDR1 is WSHSY and CDR2 SAAADI. V lost 6 bases, J lost 5 bases, and 13 bases lay in between. CDR3 length: 13 residues. CDR3 bases: TGCGCCAGCAGCCAGGGGTACAGGGAGACCCAGTACTTC. It translates to CASSQGYRETQYF.

CDR3 sequence reads: CASSPETGGVSRNTF. In nucleotides, the CDR3 is TGTGCCAGCTCCCCTGAAACAGGGGGCGTCAGCCGGAACACCTTC. The chain couples TRBV18 to TRBJ1-2, with 9 bases aligning to TRBD1. The V and J ends lost 6 bases and 12 bases, in that order; junction bases with no gene match: 17. This CDR3 is built from 15 residues. Germline CDR1 and CDR2: KGHSH and LQKENI.

The chain links TRBV28 to TRBJ1-3; the match to TRBD1 covers 7 bases. This CDR3 comprises 15 residues. Germline V gives CDR1 MDHEN, CDR2 SYDVKM. The V and J ends lost 5 bases and 4 bases, in that order; junction bases with no gene match: 8. Here the CDR3 reads CASSTPTGWGNTIYF. DNA for the CDR3: TGTGCCAGCAGTACCCCGACAGGGTGGGGAAACACCATATATTTT. The whole variable domain, filled in from reference TRBV28 and TRBJ1-3, reads DVKVTQSSRYLVKRTGEKVFLECVQDMDHENMFWYRQDPGLGLRLIYFSYDVKMKEKGDIPEGYSVSREKKERFSLILESASTNQTSMYLCASSTPTGWGNTIYFGEGSWLTVV.

This clone was detected once. The chain uses TRBV7-9 and TRBJ1-2; TRBD1 matches at 7 bases. The CDR3 is made up of 15 amino acids. Germline CDR1 SEHNR, CDR2 FQNEAQ (reference sequence). V lost 0 bases to trimming and J lost 2 bases; unmatched junction nucleotides: 3. In DNA, the CDR3 is TGTGCCAGCAGCTTAGCGACAGGGTCGAACTATGGCTACACCTTC. This codes for CASSLATGSNYGYTF.

This clone was seen a single time. The genes are TRBV10-3 and TRBJ2-7, with 11 bases aligning to TRBD2. Germline CDR1 ENHRY, CDR2 SYGVKD. V dropped 6 bases and J dropped 2; count of bases not matched to a gene: 12. The CDR3 runs to 17 residues. This chain's CDR3 is CAIRTTSGRDLTYEQYF. Written as DNA, the CDR3 is TGTGCCATCAGGACCACTAGCGGGAGAGACTTGACCTACGAGCAGTACTTC.

This clone was counted once. The chain couples TRBV11-2 to TRBJ2-7; D is ambiguous. Trimming pared 3 bases from V and 0 bases from J, leaving 12 bases between. The germline CDR1 and CDR2 sequences are SGHAT and FQNNGV. The CDR3 is 15 residues long. This CDR3 is CASSLNHANSYEQYF. CDR3 bases: TGTGCCAGCAGCTTGAATCACGCTAACTCCTACGAGCAGTACTTC.

The rearrangement joins TRBV28 to TRBJ2-7; D is unclear. V lost 8 bases, J lost 3 bases, and 20 bases lay in between. The CDR3 covers 15 residues. Germline V gene data show CDR1 as MDHEN and CDR2 as SYDVKM. In DNA, the CDR3 is TGTGCCAGCGAGTCACCAGGCAGGCCCCTCTACGAGCAGTACTTC. Protein product: CASESPGRPLYEQYF. Drawing the rest from reference TRBV28 and TRBJ2-7, the complete variable domain is DVKVTQSSRYLVKRTGEKVFLECVQDMDHENMFWYRQDPGLGLRLIYFSYDVKMKEKGDIPEGYSVSREKKERFSLILESASTNQTSMYLCASESPGRPLYEQYFGPGTRLTVT.